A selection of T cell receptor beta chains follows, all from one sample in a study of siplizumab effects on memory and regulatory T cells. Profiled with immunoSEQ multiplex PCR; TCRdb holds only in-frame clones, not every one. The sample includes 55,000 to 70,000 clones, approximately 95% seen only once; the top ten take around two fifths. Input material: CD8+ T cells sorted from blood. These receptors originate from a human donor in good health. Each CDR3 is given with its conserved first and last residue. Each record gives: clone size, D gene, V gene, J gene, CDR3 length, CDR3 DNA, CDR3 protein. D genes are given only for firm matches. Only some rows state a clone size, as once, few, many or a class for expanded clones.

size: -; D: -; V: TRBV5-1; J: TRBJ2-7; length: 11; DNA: TGCGCCAGCAGCTTGGCCTACGAGCAGTACTTC; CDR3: CASSLAYEQYF
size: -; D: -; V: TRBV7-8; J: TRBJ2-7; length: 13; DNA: TGTGCCAGCAGCTTATTTAGCGTATACGAGCAGTACTTC; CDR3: CASSLFSVYEQYF
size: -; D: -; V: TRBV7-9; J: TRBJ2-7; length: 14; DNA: TGTGCCAGCAGCACCTCCGGGACAACCTACGAGCAGTACTTC; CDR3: CASSTSGTTYEQYF
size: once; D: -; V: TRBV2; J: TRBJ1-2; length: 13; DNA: TGTGCCAGCAGTGAAGCGATCAGCTATGGCTACACCTTC; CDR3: CASSEAISYGYTF
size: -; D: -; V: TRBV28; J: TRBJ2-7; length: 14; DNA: TGTGCCAGCAGTTCAACAGGGATTAGGGGCGAGCAGTACTTC; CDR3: CASSSTGIRGEQYF
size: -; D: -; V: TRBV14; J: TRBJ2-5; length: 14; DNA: TGTGCCAGCAGCCAACTACTAGATAGTGAGACCCAGTACTTC; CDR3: CASSQLLDSETQYF
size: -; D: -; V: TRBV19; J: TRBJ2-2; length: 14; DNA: TGTGCCAGTAGTAGCGGCGTGAACACCGGGGAGCTGTTTTTT; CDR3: CASSSGVNTGELFF
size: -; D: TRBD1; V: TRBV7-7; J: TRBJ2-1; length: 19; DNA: TGTGCTAGCAGCTTAGCCCCCGGGACAGGGATGTTGTTTCACAATGAGCAGTTCTTC; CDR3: CASSLAPGTGMLFHNEQFF
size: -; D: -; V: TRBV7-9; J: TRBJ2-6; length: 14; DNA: TGTGCCAGCAGCCATCTACGTGGGGCCAACGTCCTGACTTTC; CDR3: CASSHLRGANVLTF
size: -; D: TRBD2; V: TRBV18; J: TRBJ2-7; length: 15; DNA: TGTGCCAGCTCCCCTACTAGCGGTAGCTCCTACGAGCAGTACTTC; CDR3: CASSPTSGSSYEQYF